The entry that follows covers one T cell receptor (beta chain) sequence. This clonotype was counted many times. The clone's antigen remains unknown. Per-base quality was not reported, and no clone a single base away is much larger than it. The data belong to a study of T cells in Graves' hyperthyroidism and ophthalmopathy (dated by TCRdb to the late 2010s). With respect to the entire study: Peripheral blood was sampled at the time of initial diagnosis, prior to any treatment. To identify TCR V-J signatures that set the groups apart, the researchers used a discovery cohort of 100 patients, made up of 43 with Graves' ophthalmopathy and about 60 with stable Graves' hyperthyroidism. An independent validation cohort of around 20 hyperthyroidism patients and about 15 patients who later progressed to ophthalmopathy tested prospective prediction of ophthalmopathy. The approximately 98 discovery patients were randomly divided into training and test sets at a 7:3 ratio. Thyroid tissue and blood T-cell repertoires from six Graves' hyperthyroidism patients were also compared in the study. Following sampling, methimazole starting at 30 mg daily was given to hyperthyroidism patients, and high-dose intravenous methylprednisolone was given to ophthalmopathy patients. TCR Vbeta CDR3 sequencing of roughly 140 peripheral blood samples (approximately 44 ophthalmopathy, 75 hyperthyroidism and some 17 progressor patients) is reported in the paper.

TCR beta CDR3 regions were amplified from RNA transcripts. The first round of RT-PCR for the TCR CDR3 was performed with the HTBI primer set and the Qiagen OneStep RT-PCR kit. A second multiplex PCR round built the libraries, followed by size selection and purification. Paired-end sequencing of the libraries was performed with 100 bp reads on an Illumina HiSeq2000. Processing in the source paper ran as follows. SOAPnuke was used to process the raw data, removing reads that contained adapters or uncalled bases, had a mean Phred below 15, or lacked an exact match to the constant primer or identifier. COPE v1.2.5 was used to merge high-quality paired reads, and clonotypes were defined as unique nucleotide sequences. MiTCR v1.1 was used to align the clonotypes against IMGT TRBV, TRBD and TRBJ reference segments. Only V-J combinations with frequency above 0.0001, covering about 99% of repertoires, were analysed. The TCS score was defined as F50 (clonal expansion) divided by E x V (chaos), with BLOSUM62-based TCRdist calculated between CDR3 peptides within each V-J. Welch's t-statistics and random forest reduced 500 to 550 V-J features to 13, which were used in a naive Bayes classifier (R e1071). TCRdb reran the public reads through fastp at Q25 and MiXCR, keeping productive beta chains. CDR3 protein sequences are deduplicated, and each keeps its most common genes and DNA. In this record, the V and J calls reflect TCRdb's handling and not the investigators' own analysis. This sample holds under 200,000 distinct CDR3 sequences; about 9.4% were observed only once. The ten biggest clones cover roughly 23% of the sample.

What the research found in general, with its limitations: During validation, the model predicted progression to ophthalmopathy a median of approximately six months ahead of onset, with almost 71% sensitivity and 72.22% specificity. In cross-validation, a model built on a 13 V-J signature told ophthalmopathy apart from stable hyperthyroidism with over 85% sensitivity and about 81% specificity, and in testing the same model reached 80%/75%. Blood samples also contained most of the expanded thyroid clonotypes (frequency above 0.001), which suggests that blood repertoires may reflect thyroid immune responses. Sample size was not statistically predetermined, and investigators were not blinded to group allocation.

Hyperthyroidism patients were newly diagnosed, with disease duration under 2 months, and aged 18 to 65 years. Patients with uncontrolled infections, other autoimmune diseases, pregnancy or lactation were excluded. Diagnoses relied on clinical symptoms, serum thyroxine and TRAb, thyroid ultrasound and orbital computed tomography. Blood from progressor patients was collected at the time of first diagnosis with hyperthyroidism, before any ophthalmopathy symptoms had appeared. Ficoll-Paque density gradient centrifugation was used to isolate PBMCs from 8.5 to 10 ml of fresh peripheral blood. Progressor patients were first diagnosed with Graves' hyperthyroidism and then developed ophthalmopathy during follow-up. Total RNA was extracted with Trizol reagent, and quality was checked on an Agilent 2100 Bioanalyzer. The germline ends are 14 bases apart after V is trimmed by 0 bases and J by 6 bases. The CDR3 has 16 amino acids, counting the end cysteine and phenylalanine. Of all the DNA, just the CDR3 is kept, 48 bases in frame from base 1. Sequences KGHSH (CDR1) and LQKENI (CDR2) are obtained from the germline V gene.

Sequenced: blood. Here the chain combines TRBV18 and TRBJ1-4; no confident D gene assignment can be made. This clonotype originated in a woman under 30 with Graves' hyperthyroidism that later progressed to Graves' ophthalmopathy. CDR3 reads: CASSPPIDMSYEKLFF. The DNA sequence is TGTGCCAGCTCACCACCCATTGACATGAGCTATGAAAAACTGTTTTTT.